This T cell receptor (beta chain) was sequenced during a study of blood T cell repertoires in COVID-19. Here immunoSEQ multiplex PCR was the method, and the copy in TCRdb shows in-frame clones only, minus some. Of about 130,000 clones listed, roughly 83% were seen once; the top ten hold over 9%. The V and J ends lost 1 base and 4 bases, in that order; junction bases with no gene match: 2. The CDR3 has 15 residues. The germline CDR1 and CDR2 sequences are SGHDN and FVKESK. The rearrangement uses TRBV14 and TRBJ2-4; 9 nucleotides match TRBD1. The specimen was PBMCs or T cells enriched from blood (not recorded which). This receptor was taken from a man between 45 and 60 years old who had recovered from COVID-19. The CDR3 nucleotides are TGTGCCAGCAGCCAAGGGGGGACAGGGAAAAACATTCAGTACTTC. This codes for CASSQGGTGKNIQYF.